These 21 T cell receptor beta chains were sequenced from one sample in a study of shared clonotypes between healthy human individuals. Sequencing was performed with immunoSEQ multiplex PCR; in TCRdb, only in-frame clones are kept and a portion is missing. The repertoire holds approximately 2.5 million clones, with over 85% as singletons. Sequencing input: naive CD4+ T cells from PBMCs. Specified subset: CD45RA+ positively selected. The receptors come from a man aged 18 to 29 in good health. Some clones in this sample may be carry-over from other donors' samples.

The chain links TRBV28 to TRBJ2-2, with 7 bases fitting TRBD1. V trimming: 6 bases; J trimming: 6 bases; junction bases outside the gene matches: 13. The CDR3 sequence is 16 residues long. Per germline, CDR1 MDHEN and CDR2 SYDVKM. CDR3: CASRPDRSVFSGELFF. In DNA form, the CDR3 reads TGTGCCAGCAGGCCGGACAGGAGCGTATTTTCCGGGGAGCTGTTTTTT.

This rearrangement joins TRBV23-1 to TRBJ2-2; D is ambiguous. TRBV23-1 is annotated as an ORF whose role is uncertain. The CDR3 extends over 14 amino acids. The CDR3 sequence: CAEPTLGNTGELFF. The CDR3 nucleotides are TGCGCAGAACCGACCCTCGGGAACACCGGGGAGCTGTTTTTT.

This sequence joins TRBV18 and TRBJ2-3; 7 bases fit TRBD2. This CDR3 region has 16 residues. Losses at the gene ends were 3 bases for V and 4 bases for J; bases not matched to a gene: 10. CDR1 is KGHSH, CDR2 LQKENI, per germline. CDR3 sequence reads: CASSPRAGEWADTQYF. CDR3 coding DNA: TGTGCCAGCTCACCGAGGGCGGGAGAATGGGCAGATACGCAGTATTTT. Full variable domain (rest looked up from reference TRBV18 and TRBJ2-3): NAGVMQNPRHLVRRRGQEARLRCSPMKGHSHVYWYRQLPEEGLKFMVYLQKENIIDESGMPKERFSAEFPKEGPSILRIQQVVRGDSAAYFCASSPRAGEWADTQYFGPGTRLTVL.

The CDR3 sequence is CASSLSRQGTGYTF. CDR3 bases: TGTGCCAGCAGCCTCTCCCGACAGGGAACTGGCTACACCTTC. This chain connects TRBV6-6 to TRBJ1-2; 7 positions agree with TRBD1. V shed 6 bases and J 7 bases; nucleotides not matched to a gene: 11. The CDR3 spans 14 residues. From germline, CDR1 is MNHNY and CDR2 SVGAGI (reference sequence).

The chain uses TRBV5-5 and TRBJ2-2; 9 bases line up with TRBD1. The germline CDR1 and CDR2 sequences are SGHKS and YYEKEE (reference sequence). Trimming took 3 bases from V and 4 from J; bases not matched to a gene: 13. This CDR3 has 18 residues. CDR3 sequence: CASSYSPTGGSGTGELFF. CDR3 sequence (DNA): TGTGCCAGCAGCTATTCCCCCACAGGGGGCTCGGGCACCGGGGAGCTGTTTTTT.

The V call is TRBV7-3, the J call TRBJ2-7; D is uncertain. This CDR3 is 14 amino acids long. Trimming removed 1 base from V and 3 bases from J, with 10 bases in between. CDR1 is SGHTA, CDR2 FQGTGA, per germline. The CDR3 region is CASSLKYLDYEQYF. The CDR3 bases are TGTGCCAGCAGCTTAAAGTACCTAGACTACGAGCAGTACTTC.

This chain connects TRBV6-6 to TRBJ2-2; no firm D call. Per the germline V gene, CDR1 is MNHNY and CDR2 is SVGAGI (reference sequence). Trimming stripped 10 bases from V and 0 bases from J, with 15 bases between. This CDR3 region has 15 residues. The CDR3 protein is CATRLDGSNTGELFF. CDR3 bases: TGTGCCACCCGTCTAGATGGATCGAACACCGGGGAGCTGTTTTTT.

The chain links TRBV27 to TRBJ2-7; 14 nucleotides line up with TRBD2. Per germline, CDR1 MNHEY and CDR2 SMNVEV (reference sequence). This CDR3 has 18 amino acids. The ends lost 6 bases at V and 2 bases at J; junction bases unmatched: 12. The DNA for the CDR3 is TGTGCCAGCAGCCGATGGGGACTAGCGGGGGTCGAGACCTACGAGCAGTACTTC. Translating gives CASSRWGLAGVETYEQYF.

About this clone: The sample has other DNA sequences that encode this CDR3 too. The chain carries TRBV18 and TRBJ1-1; D gene unclear. V lost 3 bases to trimming and J lost 1 base, with 3 bases between them. Germline CDR1 KGHSH, CDR2 LQKENI. The CDR3 runs 12 residues. Here the CDR3 reads CASSPKNTEAFF. The CDR3 coding sequence is TGTGCCAGCTCACCCAAGAACACTGAAGCTTTCTTT.

With respect to this clone: The same CDR3 is also encoded by other DNA sequences in this sample. J is TRBJ2-2 and V is TRBV18, with D maybe TRBD1 (6 bases). The germline V gene encodes CDR1 KGHSH and CDR2 LQKENI. Trimming removed 3 bases from V and 6 bases from J, with 8 bases in between. The CDR3 is 13 amino acids. CDR3 loop: CASSPTGPGELFF. The CDR3 nucleotides read TGTGCCAGCTCACCCACAGGGCCCGGGGAGCTGTTTTTT.

The chain joins TRBV7-2 to TRBJ1-5, with D uncertain. The CDR3 extends over 13 amino acids. CDR1 SGHTA and CDR2 FQGNSA come from the germline V gene. Trimming cost V 1 base and J 7 bases, with 8 bases left between them. CDR3 in amino acids: CASSLERVQPQHF. The CDR3 DNA reads TGTGCCAGCAGCTTAGAACGGGTGCAGCCCCAGCATTTT.

To note about this clone: The same CDR3 arises from other DNA sequences in this sample as well. This chain links TRBV9 with TRBJ2-6, with D unclear. The CDR3 runs 15 residues. Germline CDR1 and CDR2: SGDLS and YYNGEE. V lost 0 bases and J 3 bases, leaving 7 bases between the germline ends. In DNA form, the CDR3 reads TGTGCCAGCAGCGTAGTTGGTAGTGGGGCCAACGTCCTGACTTTC. As protein: CASSVVGSGANVLTF.

This rearrangement joins TRBV5-5 to TRBJ1-2; TRBD1 might be the D (5 bases). Trimming removed 6 bases at V and 0 bases at J, with 18 bases between. The CDR3 has 16 residues. Germline V CDR1 and CDR2: SGHKS, YYEKEE (reference sequence). Here the CDR3 reads CASTPAWGGTNYGYTF. CDR3 sequence (DNA): TGTGCCAGCACCCCTGCTTGGGGGGGTACTAACTATGGCTACACCTTC.

As to this clone: The sample carries other DNA sequences with the same CDR3. CDR3 sequence (DNA): TGTGCCAGCAGTTTAACGGGGGTAGGGGAAAAACTGTTTTTT. Its translation is CASSLTGVGEKLFF. The V call is TRBV28, the J call TRBJ1-4, with D possibly matching TRBD1 (5 bases). Germline V gene data show CDR1 as MDHEN and CDR2 as SYDVKM. The CDR3 contains 14 residues. Trimming pared 2 bases from V and 8 bases from J, leaving 12 bases between.

The chain has TRBV30 and TRBJ1-5; the D gene is possibly TRBD1 (5 bases). Germline V CDR1 and CDR2: GTSNPN, SVGIG (reference sequence). There are 14 residues in the CDR3. The V gene lost 2 bases and the J gene lost 7 bases, with 15 bases spanning the gap. CDR3 sequence: CAWSPSRVGQPQHF. In DNA, the CDR3 is TGTGCCTGGAGTCCCTCCAGGGTTGGACAGCCCCAGCATTTT.

This rearrangement joins TRBV6-5 to TRBJ2-2; D unclear. Germline-derived CDR1 and CDR2 are MNHEY and SVGAGI. Trimming took off 0 bases at V and 7 bases at J, with 6 bases between the two ends. This CDR3 has 13 amino acids. The CDR3 loop reads CASSYSFGGELFF. Written as DNA, the CDR3 is TGTGCCAGCAGTTACTCGTTCGGCGGGGAGCTGTTTTTT.

Concerning this clone: The sample carries other DNA sequences with the same CDR3. The V call is TRBV7-2, the J call TRBJ1-2; 10 bases agree with TRBD1. Germline CDR1 reads SGHTA; CDR2 reads FQGNSA. The CDR3 sequence is 16 residues long. J gave up 3 bases and V 2 bases, and 6 bases lay outside the gene matches. The CDR3 nucleotides read TGTGCCAGCAGCTTATTGGGACAGGGGCTAGACTATGGCTACACCTTC. Protein product: CASSLLGQGLDYGYTF.

The rearrangement links TRBV2 to TRBJ2-5; 10 bases align to TRBD2. V was clipped by 6 bases and J by 7 bases; unmatched bases: 11. Germline V CDR1 and CDR2: SNHLY, FYNNEI. The CDR3 consists of 15 residues. The CDR3: CASRLSLAGEGTQYF. The CDR3 DNA is TGTGCCAGCAGGTTGAGCCTAGCGGGGGAAGGGACCCAGTACTTC.

With respect to this clone: Other DNA sequences of this sample code for an identical CDR3. This chain joins TRBV10-3 and TRBJ2-5; D remains unclear. V lost 6 bases and J 1 base, leaving 3 bases between the germline ends. From germline, CDR1 is ENHRY and CDR2 SYGVKD. The CDR3 has 11 amino acids. In nucleotides, the CDR3 is TGTGCCATCAGCGCCCAAGAGACCCAGTACTTC. This sequence encodes CAISAQETQYF.

The chain couples TRBV11-2 to TRBJ2-7, with a tentative D call TRBD1 (6 bases). CDR1 SGHAT and CDR2 FQNNGV come from the germline V gene. Trimming cost V 3 bases and J 2 bases, with 14 bases left between them. CDR3 size: 15 residues. The CDR3 loop reads CASSFSGVGTYEQYF. CDR3 in DNA: TGTGCCAGCAGCTTTTCAGGGGTGGGGACCTACGAGCAGTACTTC.

The chain recombines TRBV27 with TRBJ2-1; 14 bases match TRBD2. This CDR3 has 13 residues. The germline V gene encodes CDR1 MNHEY and CDR2 SMNVEV (reference sequence). With V trimmed by 9 bases and J by 5 bases, 0 bases remained unmatched. CDR3 amino acids: CARTSGRDNEQFF. The DNA of the CDR3 is TGTGCCAGGACTAGCGGGAGGGACAATGAGCAGTTCTTC.